This TCR beta chain was sequenced in a study of CD8+CD57+ T cells in acquired aplastic anemia. It was genomic DNA that served as the template for profiling TCR beta VDJ and CDR3. TCRdb called the reads again in MiXCR, with one record for every CDR3 protein. The sample carries under 200,000 distinct CDR3 sequences, roughly 48% recorded once. The germline V gene encodes CDR1 SGHVS and CDR2 FQNEAQ. This CDR3 comprises 13 residues. V was shortened by 5 bases and J by 1 base, with 8 bases between the two germline ends. Sequencing was done on patients that had shown CD8+CD57+ cell expansion by flow cytometry.

The clonotype comes from a human donor with aplastic anemia. The sequencing sample was made of sorted CD4+, CD8+, or CD8+CD57+ T cells (not recorded which) from PBMCs. This sequence joins TRBV7-8 and TRBJ1-2; no firm D call. The DNA for the CDR3 is TGTGCCAGCAGCAAGACAAATAACTATGGCTACACCTTC. This translates into CASSKTNNYGYTF.